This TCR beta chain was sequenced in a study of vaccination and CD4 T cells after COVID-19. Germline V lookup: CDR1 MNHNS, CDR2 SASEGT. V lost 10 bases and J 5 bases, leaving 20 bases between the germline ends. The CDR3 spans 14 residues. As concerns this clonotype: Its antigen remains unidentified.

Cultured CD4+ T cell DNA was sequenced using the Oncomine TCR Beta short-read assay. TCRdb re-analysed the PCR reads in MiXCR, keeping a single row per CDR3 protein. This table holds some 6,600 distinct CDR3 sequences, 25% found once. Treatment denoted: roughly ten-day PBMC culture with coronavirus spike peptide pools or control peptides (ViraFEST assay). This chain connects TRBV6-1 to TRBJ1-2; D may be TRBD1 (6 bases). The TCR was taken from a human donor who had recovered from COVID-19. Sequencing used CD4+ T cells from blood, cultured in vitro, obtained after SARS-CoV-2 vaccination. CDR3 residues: CATVGGALGYGYTF. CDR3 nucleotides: TGTGCCACCGTGGGGGGGGCTCTCGGGTATGGCTACACCTTC.